The T cell receptor (beta chain) under discussion was sequenced for a study of blood T cell repertoires in COVID-19. Looking at the study overall: The United States, Italy and Spain provided the acute and convalescent COVID-19 samples. In each case, the material was cDNA or gDNA derived from T cells, B-cell-depleted T cells, or PBMCs.

Under the authors' procedure: Quantification of nucleated cells was approximated via reference gene primer amplification. TCRdb's table, derived via immunoSEQ multiplex PCR, lists solely in-frame clones and lacks some. From that table come the V and J calls and clone size; the DNA was used to work out D and trimming. The table lists about 55,000 clones, roughly four fifths of them singletons. The length of the CDR3 is 14 residues. CDR1 is ENHRY, CDR2 SYGVKD, per germline. V shed 10 bases, J shed 0 bases, and the junction held 4 bases outside the gene matches. What was sequenced was peripheral blood. The rearrangement joins TRBV10-3 to TRBJ2-2; 8 bases fit TRBD1. The origin of this receptor is a human donor in a cohort sampled during active COVID-19. The CDR3 DNA reads TGTGCCACAGGGGGCAGGACGAACACCGGGGAGCTGTTTTTT. Its translation is CATGGRTNTGELFF.